Following are 11 T cell receptor beta chains from one sample sequenced in a study of cytotoxic CD8 clonotypes in ibrutinib-treated CLL. Sequenced by immunoSEQ multiplex PCR; TCRdb stores in-frame clones only, minus some. The sample carries tens of thousands of clones, around 55% recorded once. This sample comprised PBMCs, obtained after 24 months of ibrutinib treatment. These receptors all come from a human donor with chronic lymphocytic leukemia.

This chain uses TRBV5-6 with TRBJ2-7; D might be TRBD2 (7 bases). Germline lookup yields CDR1 SGHDT and CDR2 YYEEEE. The V end was cut by 4 bases, the J end by 0 bases, with 17 bases between. This CDR3 has 16 residues. The DNA for the CDR3 is TGTGCCAGCAGCCCGGATGGGGGCGGGAGCTCCTACGAGCAGTACGTC. Protein: CASSPDGGGSSYEQYV.

This chain connects TRBV30 to TRBJ2-1; 7 positions match TRBD2. The germline V gene has CDR1 GTSNPN and CDR2 SVGIG (reference sequence). This CDR3 is built from 16 residues. V shed 1 base and J 0 bases; nucleotides not matched to a gene: 6. The CDR3 loop is CAWSGLAVSSYNEQFF. The CDR3 DNA reads TGTGCCTGGAGTGGCCTAGCGGTGAGCTCCTACAATGAGCAGTTCTTC. Full variable domain (remainder filled in from reference TRBV30 and TRBJ2-1): SQTIHQWPATLVQPVGSPLSLECTVEGTSNPNLYWYRQAAGRGLQLLFYSVGIGQISSEVPQNLSASRPQDRQFILSSKKLLLSDSGFYLCAWSGLAVSSYNEQFFGPGTRLTVL.

The chain uses TRBV30 and TRBJ1-3; D uncertain. The V end was cut by 0 bases, the J end by 0 bases, with 6 bases between. This CDR3 has 14 residues. The germline CDR1 and CDR2 sequences are GTSNPN and SVGIG (reference sequence). CDR3 amino acids: CAWSVLLSGNTIYF. CDR3 sequence (DNA): TGTGCCTGGAGTGTACTGCTCTCTGGAAACACCATATATTTT.

This clone has only a few counts. The genes are TRBV28 and TRBJ1-4; TRBD1 is a possible D gene (6 bases). Between the trimmed V and J ends, which lost 6 bases and 6 bases, there was a span of 17 bases. This CDR3 comprises 15 residues. Per germline, CDR1 MDHEN and CDR2 SYDVKM. The CDR3 here is CASSPSGGQYEKLFF. The CDR3 DNA sequence: TGTGCCAGCAGCCCCTCAGGTGGACAGTATGAAAAACTGTTTTTT.

This clone came up a few times. The J gene is TRBJ2-2, the V gene TRBV6-1; unclear D gene. V dropped 0 bases and J dropped 0 bases, with 17 bases sitting between them. This CDR3 spans 19 amino acids. Germline lookup yields CDR1 MNHNS and CDR2 SASEGT. The CDR3 reads CASSEARPESAANTGELFF. In DNA, the CDR3 is TGTGCCAGCAGTGAAGCCCGACCCGAATCGGCAGCGAACACCGGGGAGCTGTTTTTT.

The chain employs TRBV28 and TRBJ2-1; tentatively, D is TRBD2 (6 bases). This CDR3 has 14 amino acids. In germline, CDR1 is MDHEN, CDR2 SYDVKM. V was shortened by 3 bases and J by 12 bases, with 18 bases between the two germline ends. The CDR3 nucleotides are TGTGCCAGCAGTTTCCATCAATCGGAGGGGCGGCAGTTCTTC. Its protein is CASSFHQSEGRQFF.

This clone was recorded a few times. The rearrangement uses TRBV29-1 and TRBJ2-3, with D possibly being TRBD1 (6 bases). Trimming cost V 3 bases and J 3 bases, with 7 bases left between them. The germline V gene has CDR1 SQVTM and CDR2 ANQGSEA. The CDR3 length is 12 residues. Here the CDR3 reads CSVEGTTDTQYF. CDR3 in DNA: TGCAGCGTTGAGGGGACAACAGATACGCAGTATTTT.

This clone was seen a handful of times. This chain connects TRBV11-3 to TRBJ2-7; 8 bases agree with TRBD1. The CDR3 sequence is 14 residues long. Trimming cost V 1 base and J 6 bases; bases outside gene matches: 5. The germline CDR1 and CDR2 sequences are SGHNT and YENEEA. CDR3 nucleotides: TGTGCCAGCAGCTTAGGGACAGGGTACGCCGAGCAGTACTTC. It yields the protein CASSLGTGYAEQYF.

The rearrangement joins TRBV28 to TRBJ1-2, with 9 bases fitting TRBD1. CDR1 and CDR2 (germline): MDHEN, SYDVKM. The J segment lost 8 bases and the V segment lost 7 bases, leaving 11 bases of the junction unmatched. This CDR3 has 14 amino acids. The CDR3 sequence is CASTQGQGKRGYTF. The CDR3 DNA sequence: TGTGCCAGCACACAGGGACAGGGCAAAAGGGGCTACACCTTC.

The DNA of the CDR3 is TGTGCCAGCAGCTTAGAAAACGTCTACGAGCAGTACTTC. Translated, it gives CASSLENVYEQYF. The rearrangement links TRBV7-9 to TRBJ2-7; D call uncertain. The CDR3 contains 13 residues. V shed 1 base and J shed 3 bases, with 7 bases lying between them. Germline values: CDR1 SEHNR, CDR2 FQNEAQ (reference sequence).

The CDR3 here is CASSLFNEQFF. The CDR3 coding sequence is TGTGCCAGCAGCTTATTCAATGAGCAGTTCTTC. The chain carries TRBV7-2 and TRBJ2-1, with D unresolved. V gave up 2 bases and J gave up 6 bases, with 2 bases separating them. The CDR3 length is 11 residues. Germline-derived CDR1 and CDR2 are SGHTA and FQGNSA.